This T cell receptor beta chain is drawn from a study of T cell responses to AZD1222 COVID-19 vaccine. The germline CDR1 and CDR2 sequences are MDHEN and SYDVKM. V dropped 2 bases and J dropped 1 base, with 6 bases sitting between them. The CDR3 contains 14 residues. TCRdb keeps only in-frame clones here, not all; method: immunoSEQ multiplex PCR. The repertoire holds about 150,000 clones, with more than 75% as singletons. This clonotype was sampled from an adult in good health. V and J are TRBV28 and TRBJ1-5; D unclear. The source material was peripheral blood, sampled on day 0 of MenACWY control vaccination. CDR3 nucleotides: TGTGCCAGCAGTTTAGGGCCCAGCAATCAGCCCCAGCATTTT. It encodes CASSLGPSNQPQHF. Complete variable domain (other parts from reference TRBV28 and TRBJ1-5): DVKVTQSSRYLVKRTGEKVFLECVQDMDHENMFWYRQDPGLGLRLIYFSYDVKMKEKGDIPEGYSVSREKKERFSLILESASTNQTSMYLCASSLGPSNQPQHFGDGTRLSIL.